Detailed here is one TCR beta chain. One end of the junction does not line up with germline, which may come from a read error. Clones were read by immunoSEQ multiplex PCR, and TCRdb kept only the in-frame ones, dropping some. Of under 40,000 clones in the sample, roughly nine tenths were seen once. The data originate from a study of OX40 agonist ivuxolimab in advanced cancers. Study background: One hepatocellular carcinoma and a couple of cutaneous melanoma patients partially responded.

Autoimmune disease history or systemic immunosuppression led to patient exclusion. The CDR3 length is 15 residues. Germline values: CDR1 KGHSH, CDR2 LQKENI. This chain connects TRBV18 to TRBJ2-1; TRBD2 agrees at 11 bases. The receptor was isolated from an adult with an advanced solid tumor such as melanoma, head and neck, liver or kidney cancer. The sequenced sample was CD4+ or CD8+ T cells sorted from blood, obtained in a trial of the OX40 agonist ivuxolimab. The CDR3: CASSPLAGVRNEQFF. The CDR3 region has the DNA TGTGCCAGCTCTCCACTAGCGGGAGTACGTAATGAGCAGTTCTTC.